The 10 T cell receptor beta chains listed next were all sequenced from one sample in a study of T cells in localized non-small cell lung cancer (TCRdb year 2020). Library preparation employed the immunoSEQ multiplex PCR assay. Held by TCRdb, this immuneACCESS table contains in-frame sequences only and omits some clones. Under half of the omission traces to an unresolved V gene where checked; the cause of the rest is unknown. For this sample there are 130,000 or so clones; around 90% appear just once. Together, the top ten hold 1.7% of the sample. Sequences were derived from peripheral blood, sampled before any cancer treatment. The receptors were sampled from an older female donor with stage I lung adenocarcinoma.

The chain has TRBV18 and TRBJ1-3; D is perhaps TRBD1 (6 bases). Trimming removed 3 bases from V and 3 bases from J, with 12 bases in between. CDR1 and CDR2 (germline): KGHSH, LQKENI. The CDR3 totals 15 residues. The CDR3 loop reads CASSPQRGDGNTIYF. CDR3 coding DNA: TGTGCCAGCTCACCGCAAAGGGGGGATGGAAACACCATATATTTT.

CDR3 DNA sequence: TGTGCCAGCAGCCAAGACCCTGTTAACAATGAGCAGTTCTTC. It is translated as CASSQDPVNNEQFF. V is TRBV4-2 and J is TRBJ2-1; D is undetermined. The CDR3 loop spans 14 amino acids. Trimming left V 0 bases short and J 5 bases short, with 8 bases between. Looked up from germline, CDR1 is LGHNA and CDR2 is YNFKEQ.

The chain joins TRBV11-2 to TRBJ2-7; D gene uncertain. CDR3 size: 13 residues. V was shortened by 1 base and J by 1 base, with 5 bases between the two germline ends. Germline V CDR1 and CDR2: SGHAT, FQNNGV. The CDR3 spells CASSLGDSYEQYF. For the CDR3, the DNA is TGTGCCAGCAGCTTAGGGGATTCCTACGAGCAGTACTTC.

This chain connects TRBV28 to TRBJ2-6, with D maybe TRBD1 (5 bases). CDR1 MDHEN and CDR2 SYDVKM come from the germline V gene. V was clipped by 5 bases and J by 0 bases, with 14 bases between them. CDR3 size: 17 residues. The CDR3 region is CASSPWGVSSGANVLTF. CDR3 coding DNA: TGTGCCAGCAGTCCCTGGGGCGTAAGCTCTGGGGCCAACGTCCTGACTTTC.

This clone was seen a few times. This chain's CDR3 is CASSLDGPTTAYEQYF. The CDR3 DNA follows: TGTGCCAGCAGCTTAGATGGACCCACGACCGCCTACGAGCAGTACTTC. This rearrangement joins TRBV7-2 to TRBJ2-7; no clear D. Germline values: CDR1 SGHTA, CDR2 FQGNSA. This CDR3 spans 16 amino acids. The V gene lost 1 base and the J gene lost 2 bases, with 15 bases spanning the gap.

CDR3 sequence: CAITSVDNWGYTF. The CDR3, as DNA: TGTGCCATCACCTCGGTGGATAATTGGGGCTACACCTTC. The V gene is TRBV10-3, the J gene TRBJ1-2, with D unclear. The CDR3 runs to 13 residues. Per the germline V gene, CDR1 is ENHRY and CDR2 is SYGVKD. Trimming pared 7 bases from V and 8 bases from J, leaving 17 bases between.

V gene TRBV11-3 combines with J gene TRBJ2-1; a possible D gene is TRBD2 (7 bases). V was clipped by 5 bases and J by 8 bases, with 19 bases between them. The CDR3 extends over 15 amino acids. From germline, CDR1 is SGHNT and CDR2 YENEEA. CDR3 nucleotides: TGTGCCAGCAGCAAGGGGGGGGAGGTTTACGATGAGCAGTTCTTC. It is translated as CASSKGGEVYDEQFF. Full variable domain (remainder filled in from reference TRBV11-3 and TRBJ2-1): EAGVVQSPRYKIIEKKQPVAFWCNPISGHNTLYWYLQNLGQGPELLIRYENEEAVDDSQLPKDRFSAERLKGVDSTLKIQPAELGDSAVYLCASSKGGEVYDEQFFGPGTRLTVL.

The table lists this clone with a few counts. The CDR3 here is CSATQTSGRNNEQFF. CDR3 coding DNA: TGCAGCGCCACACAGACTAGCGGAAGGAACAATGAGCAGTTCTTC. This rearrangement joins TRBV29-1 to TRBJ2-1; 9 positions match TRBD2. The CDR3 extends over 15 amino acids. V shed 7 bases, J shed 5 bases, and the junction held 12 bases outside the gene matches. Germline V gene lookup returns CDR1 SQVTM and CDR2 ANQGSEA.

The chain uses TRBV27 and TRBJ2-2; D uncertain. The CDR3 covers 13 residues. The germline CDR1 and CDR2 sequences are MNHEY and SMNVEV (reference sequence). Deletions cut 2 bases from V and 6 bases from J, with 7 bases between. CDR3 sequence reads: CASSLITAGELFF. The CDR3 DNA is TGTGCCAGCAGTTTAATAACGGCCGGGGAGCTGTTTTTT.

Concerning this clone itself: This sample includes further DNA sequences coding for the same CDR3. This chain uses TRBV2 with TRBJ1-5, with D uncertain. CDR3 length equals 14 residues. Trimming cost V 4 bases and J 0 bases, with 7 bases left between them. CDR1 is SNHLY and CDR2 is FYNNEI in the germline V gene. The CDR3 DNA follows: TGTGCCAGCAGTGCGGCGAATAGCAATCAGCCCCAGCATTTT. It is translated as CASSAANSNQPQHF.